This entry describes one TCR beta chain. CDR3 regions were amplified by Arm-PCR using iRepertoire HTBI primers to build TCR beta libraries. Via MiXCR, TCRdb re-called the multiplex PCR reads, giving one row per CDR3 protein. The profile covers around 500,000 distinct CDR3 sequences, with roughly 13% appearing a single time and under 10% taken by the ten largest. The entry originates in a study of regulatory T cells in long-lasting Graves disease. J was trimmed by 2 bases and V by 1 base; bases with no gene match: 7. Germline CDR1 reads SGHRS; CDR2 reads YFSETQ. CDR3 length: 16 amino acids. Time point noted: newly diagnosed GD, antithyroid drugs for less than 3 months. Researchers made the TCR library from RNA that was extracted from PBMCs. The data were also submitted as part of a second study, on T cells in Graves' hyperthyroidism and ophthalmopathy.

The clonotype was recovered from a man aged 25 to 45 with Graves disease. This chain joins TRBV5-1 and TRBJ2-3, with 7 positions matching TRBD1. The sequencing used peripheral blood mononuclear cells (PBMCs), collected at new diagnosis, from a patient treated with antithyroid drugs. DNA for the CDR3: TGCGCCAGCAGCTTGCGACGGGACAGTAACACAGATACGCAGTATTTT. Translation gives CASSLRRDSNTDTQYF.